The clone carrying this T cell receptor (beta chain) is a singleton in its sample. No antigen is known for it. PCR was performed using 60 Vbeta and 13 Jbeta primers. The method was immunoSEQ multiplex PCR; TCRdb's version includes in-frame clones alone and lacks a portion of them. The sample includes under 200,000 clones, 76% of them seen just once. This sample is drawn from a study of cytomegalovirus exposure and HLA in healthy donors. V lost 1 base and J 3 bases, leaving 4 bases between the germline ends. The germline gives CDR1 SNHLY, CDR2 FYNNEI. The CDR3 runs 12 residues. Study-level findings and limits: The number of N-insertions in an Asian-associated ancestry cluster was reportedly below the approximately 700-donor mean in a later analysis.

The sequenced sample was PBMCs. The origin of this receptor is a female donor in good health and CMV-seronegative. V and J are TRBV2 and TRBJ2-7; D is uncertain. For the CDR3, the DNA is TGTGCCAGCAGTGAAGATATCTACGAGCAGTACTTC. This codes for CASSEDIYEQYF.